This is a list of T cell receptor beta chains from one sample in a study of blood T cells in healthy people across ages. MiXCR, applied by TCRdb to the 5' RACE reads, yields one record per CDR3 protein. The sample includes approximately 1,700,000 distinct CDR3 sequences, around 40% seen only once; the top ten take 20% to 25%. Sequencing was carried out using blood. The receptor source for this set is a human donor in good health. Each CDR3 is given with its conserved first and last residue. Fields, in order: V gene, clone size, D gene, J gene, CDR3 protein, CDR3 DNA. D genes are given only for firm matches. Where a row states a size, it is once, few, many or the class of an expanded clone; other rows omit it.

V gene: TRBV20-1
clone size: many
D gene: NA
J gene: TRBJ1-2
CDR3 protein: CSALWGDGYTF
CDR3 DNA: TGCAGTGCTCTTTGGGGCGATGGCTACACCTTC

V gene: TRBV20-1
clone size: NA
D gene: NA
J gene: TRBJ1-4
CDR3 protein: CSARDPNRAREKLFF
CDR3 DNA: TGCAGTGCTAGAGACCCCAACAGGGCTCGAGAAAAACTGTTTTTT

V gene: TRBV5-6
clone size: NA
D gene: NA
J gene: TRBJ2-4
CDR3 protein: CASSVDRVREQYF
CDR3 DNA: TGTGCCAGCAGCGTGGATAGGGTTAGAGAGCAGTACTTC

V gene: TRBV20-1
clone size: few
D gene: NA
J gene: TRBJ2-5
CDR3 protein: CSARQGGFETQYF
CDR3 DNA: TGCAGTGCTAGGCAGGGGGGCTTCGAGACCCAGTACTTC

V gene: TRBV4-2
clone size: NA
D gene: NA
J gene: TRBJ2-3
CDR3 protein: CASSQELLRAGDPFTDTQYF
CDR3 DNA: TGTGCCAGCAGCCAAGAATTGCTACGGGCAGGGGATCCTTTCACAGATACGCAGTATTTT

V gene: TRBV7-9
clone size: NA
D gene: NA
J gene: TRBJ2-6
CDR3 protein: CASSLANGANVLTF
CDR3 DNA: TGTGCCAGCAGCTTAGCGAATGGGGCCAACGTCCTGACTTTC

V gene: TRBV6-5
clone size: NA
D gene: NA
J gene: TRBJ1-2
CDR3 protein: CASSYSHGRNGYTF
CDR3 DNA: TGTGCCAGCAGTTACTCACACGGGAGGAATGGCTACACCTTC

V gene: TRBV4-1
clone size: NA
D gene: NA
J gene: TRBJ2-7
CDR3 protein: CASSQGKGRNEQYF
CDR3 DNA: TGCGCCAGCAGCCAAGGCAAAGGCCGGAACGAGCAGTACTTC

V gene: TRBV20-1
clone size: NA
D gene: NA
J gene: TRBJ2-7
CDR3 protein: CSARWGVYEQYF
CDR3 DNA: TGCAGTGCTAGGTGGGGAGTCTACGAGCAGTACTTC

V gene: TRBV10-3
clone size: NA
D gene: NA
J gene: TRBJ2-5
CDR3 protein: CAISGTQETQYF
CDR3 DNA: TGTGCCATCAGTGGGACCCAAGAGACCCAGTACTTC

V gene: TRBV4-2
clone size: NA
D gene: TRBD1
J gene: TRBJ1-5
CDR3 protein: CASSQETGFATAGNQPQHF
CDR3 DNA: TGTGCCAGCAGCCAAGAGACAGGGTTTGCGACGGCAGGCAATCAGCCCCAGCATTTT

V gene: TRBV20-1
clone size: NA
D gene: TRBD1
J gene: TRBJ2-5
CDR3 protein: CSARDRLGTGGALLEYF
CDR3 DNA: TGCAGTGCTAGAGATCGGTTGGGGACAGGGGGCGCGTTATTGGAGTACTTC

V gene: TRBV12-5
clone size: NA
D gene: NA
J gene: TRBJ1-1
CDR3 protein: CASDGGPGNTEAFF
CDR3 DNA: TGTGCTAGTGACGGGGGGCCGGGGAACACTGAAGCTTTCTTT

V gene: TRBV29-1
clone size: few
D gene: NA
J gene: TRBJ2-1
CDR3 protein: CSVDRLNEQFF
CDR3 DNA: TGCAGCGTTGACCGCCTTAATGAGCAGTTCTTC

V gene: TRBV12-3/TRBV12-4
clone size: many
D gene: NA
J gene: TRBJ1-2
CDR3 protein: CASSPTGRGGYTF
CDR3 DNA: TGTGCCAGCAGTCCGACCGGTCGTGGAGGCTACACCTTC

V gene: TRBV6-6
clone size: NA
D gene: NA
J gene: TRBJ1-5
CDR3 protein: CASSYSQANQPQHF
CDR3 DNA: TGTGCCAGCAGTTACTCACAGGCCAATCAGCCCCAGCATTTT

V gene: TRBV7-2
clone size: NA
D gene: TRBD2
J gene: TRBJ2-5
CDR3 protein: CASSLVSSGEETQYF
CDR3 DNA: TGTGCCAGCAGTTTAGTCTCTAGCGGGGAGGAGACCCAGTACTTC

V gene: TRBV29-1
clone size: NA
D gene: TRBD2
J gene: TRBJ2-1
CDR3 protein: CSVEGGGWTYNEQFF
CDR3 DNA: TGCAGCGTTGAAGGCGGGGGTTGGACCTACAATGAGCAGTTCTTC

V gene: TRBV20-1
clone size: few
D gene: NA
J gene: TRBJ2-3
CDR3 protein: CSAFRAQISTDTQYF
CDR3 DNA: TGCAGTGCGTTCCGGGCCCAGATCTCCACAGATACGCAGTATTTT

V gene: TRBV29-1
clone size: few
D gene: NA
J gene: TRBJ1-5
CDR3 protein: CSVEQGSNQPQHF
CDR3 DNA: TGCAGCGTTGAACAGGGAAGCAATCAGCCCCAGCATTTT

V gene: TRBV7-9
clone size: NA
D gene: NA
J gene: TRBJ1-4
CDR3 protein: CASSYEEEKLFF
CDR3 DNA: TGTGCCAGCAGCTACGAAGAGGAAAAACTGTTTTTT

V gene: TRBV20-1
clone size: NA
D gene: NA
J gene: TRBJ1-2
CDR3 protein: CSARPLQAFNYGYTF
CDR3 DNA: TGCAGTGCTAGACCATTACAGGCCTTCAACTATGGCTACACCTTC

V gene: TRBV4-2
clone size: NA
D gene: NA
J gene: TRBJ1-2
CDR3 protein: CASSLEVDSNYGYTF
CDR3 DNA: TGTGCCAGCAGCCTCGAGGTCGACTCTAACTATGGCTACACCTTC

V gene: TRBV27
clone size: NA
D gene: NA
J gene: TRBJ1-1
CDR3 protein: CASSTQGRNTEAFF
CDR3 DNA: TGTGCCAGCAGTACGCAGGGGAGGAACACTGAAGCTTTCTTT

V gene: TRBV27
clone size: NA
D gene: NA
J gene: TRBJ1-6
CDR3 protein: CASALTLSYNSPLHF
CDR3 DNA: TGTGCCAGCGCACTTACTCTCTCCTATAATTCACCCCTCCACTTT

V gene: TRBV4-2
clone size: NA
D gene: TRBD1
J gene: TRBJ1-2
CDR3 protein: CASSQDSNIGTGVNGYTF
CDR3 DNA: TGTGCCAGCAGCCAAGATTCAAATATCGGGACAGGGGTTAACGGCTACACCTTC

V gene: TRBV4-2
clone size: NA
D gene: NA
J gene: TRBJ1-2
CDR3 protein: CASSQGGSDANYGYTF
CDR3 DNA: TGTGCCAGCAGCCAGGGAGGGAGTGATGCTAACTATGGCTACACCTTC

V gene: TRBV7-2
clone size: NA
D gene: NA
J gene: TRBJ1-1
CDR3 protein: CASSFSRRVEAFF
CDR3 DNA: TGTGCCAGCAGCTTCTCCCGCAGGGTTGAAGCTTTCTTT

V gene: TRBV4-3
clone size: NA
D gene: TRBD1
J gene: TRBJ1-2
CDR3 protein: CASSQDRSGGGGYTF
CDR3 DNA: TGCGCCAGCAGCCAAGATCGCTCAGGGGGTGGTGGCTACACCTTC

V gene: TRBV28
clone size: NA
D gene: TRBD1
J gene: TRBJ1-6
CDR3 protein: CATRGQGESPLHF
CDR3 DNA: TGTGCCACCAGAGGACAGGGAGAATCGCCCCTCCACTTT

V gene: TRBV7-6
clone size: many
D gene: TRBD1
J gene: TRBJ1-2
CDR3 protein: CASSHGQGDYTF
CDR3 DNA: TGTGCCAGCAGCCACGGACAGGGTGACTACACCTTC

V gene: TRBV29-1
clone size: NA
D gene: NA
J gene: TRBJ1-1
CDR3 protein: CSGRTGYEAFF
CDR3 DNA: TGCAGCGGGAGGACCGGTTATGAAGCTTTCTTT

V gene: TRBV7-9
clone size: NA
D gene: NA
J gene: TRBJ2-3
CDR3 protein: CASSLRAGLVTDTQYF
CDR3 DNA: TGTGCCAGCAGCTTACGGGCAGGGTTGGTGACAGATACGCAGTATTTT

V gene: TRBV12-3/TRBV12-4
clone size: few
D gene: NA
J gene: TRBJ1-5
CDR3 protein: CASSIRGDQPQHF
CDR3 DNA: TGTGCCAGTAGTATTCGGGGCGATCAGCCCCAGCATTTT

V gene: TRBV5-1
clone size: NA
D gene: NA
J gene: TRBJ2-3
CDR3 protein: CASSLQGTGTQYF
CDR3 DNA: TGCGCCAGCAGCTTGCAGGGCACAGGTACGCAGTATTTT

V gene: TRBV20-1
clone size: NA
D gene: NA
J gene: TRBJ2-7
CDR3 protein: CSATARANYEQYF
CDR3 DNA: TGCAGTGCCACTGCCCGGGCCAACTACGAGCAGTACTTC

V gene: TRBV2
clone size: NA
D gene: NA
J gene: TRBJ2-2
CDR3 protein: CASSELLNTGELFF
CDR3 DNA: TGTGCCAGCAGTGAACTACTTAACACCGGGGAGCTGTTTTTT

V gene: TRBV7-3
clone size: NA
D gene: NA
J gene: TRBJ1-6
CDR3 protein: CASSLEVVNSPLHF
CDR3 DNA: TGTGCCAGCAGCCTCGAGGTAGTGAATTCACCCCTCCACTTT

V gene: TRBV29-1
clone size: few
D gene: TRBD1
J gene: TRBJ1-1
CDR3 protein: CSVMTGLGLEAFF
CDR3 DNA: TGCAGCGTTATGACAGGGTTGGGGCTTGAAGCTTTCTTT